The clone carrying this TCR beta chain was seen more than once but under ten times. The CDR3 has 15 residues. V lost 3 bases, J lost 5 bases, and 3 bases stayed unmatched. Germline CDR1 and CDR2: MNHEY and SVGAGI. The data originate from a study of cytomegalovirus exposure and HLA in healthy donors. It was with 60 Vbeta and 13 Jbeta primers that the PCR ran. Clones were sequenced by immunoSEQ multiplex PCR, and TCRdb holds only the in-frame ones, with some missing. The table shows roughly 130,000 clones, with around 79% occurring only once. The clonotype comes from a man aged 18 to 29 in good health and CMV-seronegative. Sequenced: PBMCs. V and J are TRBV6-5 and TRBJ2-6, with TRBD1 matching over 8 bases. CDR3 in amino acids: CASSYQGARANVLTF. In DNA form, the CDR3 reads TGTGCCAGCAGTTATCAGGGGGCCCGGGCCAACGTCCTGACTTTC.